The sequence of this TCR beta chain was determined in a study of Graves' ophthalmopathy and Graves' hyperthyroidism. Notes on the study in general: Blood contained most expanded thyroid clonotypes exceeding 0.001 frequency. For predicting ophthalmopathy progression, the model had almost 71% sensitivity and approximately 72% specificity.

This clonotype was observed a handful of times. Antigen specificity is unknown. The CDR3 length is 12 residues. Trimming took 1 base from V and 8 from J, leaving 8 bases between them. Germline V gene lookup returns CDR1 SGHTA and CDR2 FQGNSA. Scientists amplified the TCR beta CDR3 regions from RNA transcripts. RT-PCR was first run with HTBI primers, then multiplex PCR in a second round. TCRdb itself ran the multiplex PCR reads through MiXCR, one entry per CDR3 protein. The table shows about 640,000 distinct CDR3 sequences, with 35% to 45% occurring only once. The source material was peripheral blood. This sequence was found in an adult man with Graves' ophthalmopathy. The chain combines TRBV7-2 with TRBJ1-2; weak D call: TRBD1 (6 bases). In DNA form, the CDR3 reads TGTGCCAGCAGCTTAGTAGGACAGGGCTACACCTTC. It encodes CASSLVGQGYTF.